These 21 T cell receptor beta chains originate from one sample sequenced in a study of T cell responses to AZD1222 COVID-19 vaccine. The repertoire was sequenced with immunoSEQ multiplex PCR; TCRdb's copy has only in-frame clones and lacks some. This sample yields 250,000 to 300,000 clones, of which 90% to 95% are seen a single time; 0.55% belongs to the top ten. The material was peripheral blood, obtained 28 days after the second AZD1222 dose. The receptors were sampled from an adult who received the AZD1222 COVID-19 vaccine.

The CDR3 is CASSSPGEITDTQYF. In DNA, the CDR3 is TGTGCCAGCAGCTCGCCCGGGGAGATCACAGATACGCAGTATTTT. This rearrangement joins TRBV5-4 to TRBJ2-3, with TRBD2 as a possible D gene (5 bases). CDR3 size: 15 residues. In germline, CDR1 is SGHNT, CDR2 YYREEE (reference sequence). Trimming cost V 3 bases and J 2 bases, with 13 bases left between them.

J is TRBJ1-2 and V is TRBV29-1, with a possible D match to TRBD1 (5 bases). With 7 bases removed from V and 8 bases from J, the gap between germline ends came to 17 bases. The CDR3 totals 12 residues. The germline V gene has CDR1 SQVTM and CDR2 ANQGSEA. In nucleotides, the CDR3 is TGCAGCGGAGACAGCCGAGTGGGGGGCTACACCTTC. It yields the protein CSGDSRVGGYTF.

The chain employs TRBV21-1 and TRBJ1-2. TRBV21-1 corresponds to a pseudogene. The CDR3 is 9 amino acids. CDR3 amino acids: CASGGGYTF. CDR3 nucleotides: TGTGCCAGCGGAGGGGGCTACACCTTC.

The V and J genes are TRBV7-9 and TRBJ1-4; D possibly corresponds to TRBD1 (6 bases). Trimming cost V 4 bases and J 3 bases, with 9 bases left between them. The V gene's germline CDR1 is SEHNR and CDR2 FQNEAQ (reference sequence). The CDR3 contains 14 residues. The CDR3 here is CASSSGGSNEKLFF. The CDR3 DNA sequence: TGTGCCAGCAGCTCGGGGGGCTCTAATGAAAAACTGTTTTTT.

The V gene is TRBV6-5, the J gene TRBJ2-3, with D uncertain. V lost 2 bases and J 6 bases, leaving 12 bases between the germline ends. CDR3 length equals 14 residues. The germline V gene encodes CDR1 MNHEY and CDR2 SVGAGI. The CDR3 is CASSYRVPTDTQYF. The CDR3 DNA sequence: TGTGCCAGCAGTTACCGGGTCCCGACGGATACGCAGTATTTT.

The rearrangement joins TRBV28 to TRBJ2-1; a possible D gene is TRBD2 (6 bases). The germline V gene encodes CDR1 MDHEN and CDR2 SYDVKM. V was trimmed by 8 bases and J by 4 bases, leaving 21 bases between them. CDR3 length: 16 amino acids. CDR3 loop: CASHTVASVSYNEQFF. The DNA for the CDR3 is TGTGCCAGCCACACCGTAGCTAGCGTCTCTTACAATGAGCAGTTCTTC.

The chain joins TRBV5-1 to TRBJ2-3; 9 nucleotides align to TRBD2. CDR3 length: 15 residues. V trimming: 4 bases; J trimming: 1 base; junction bases outside the gene matches: 4. Germline V gene sequence: CDR1 SGHRS, CDR2 YFSETQ. The CDR3 sequence is CASSGVAGGTDTQYF. The CDR3 DNA reads TGCGCCAGCAGCGGAGTAGCGGGGGGCACAGATACGCAGTATTTT. The whole variable domain, filled in from reference TRBV5-1 and TRBJ2-3, reads KAGVTQTPRYLIKTRGQQVTLSCSPISGHRSVSWYQQTPGQGLQFLFEYFSETQRNKGNFPGRFSGRQFSNSRSEMNVSTLELGDSALYLCASSGVAGGTDTQYFGPGTRLTVL.

The V gene is TRBV7-9, the J gene TRBJ2-7; D unclear. CDR3 length equals 14 residues. Trimming removed 0 bases at V and 5 bases at J, with 11 bases between. Germline V lookup: CDR1 SEHNR, CDR2 FQNEAQ (reference sequence). This chain's CDR3 is CASSLANKNNEQYF. CDR3 sequence (DNA): TGTGCCAGCAGCTTAGCGAACAAAAACAACGAGCAGTACTTC.

This clone was seen just once. J is TRBJ2-6 and V is TRBV25-1; 9 bases match TRBD1. Germline assignment: CDR1 MGHDK and CDR2 SYGVNS. The junction had 12 bases not matched to a gene; V was cut back by 9 bases and J by 0 bases. CDR3 length: 18 amino acids. CDR3 region: CASQQGAKSISGANVLTF. The CDR3 DNA reads TGTGCCAGTCAACAGGGGGCCAAATCTATCTCTGGGGCCAACGTCCTGACTTTC.

The chain is built from TRBV4-1 and TRBJ2-1; 9 bases are a match to TRBD2. J gave up 4 bases and V 3 bases, and 1 base lay outside the gene matches. This CDR3 region has 14 residues. Germline V CDR1 and CDR2: MGHRA, YSYEKL. The CDR3 protein is CASSQRGGYNEQFF. The CDR3 bases are TGCGCCAGCAGCCAGCGGGGGGGGTACAATGAGCAGTTCTTC.

This chain links TRBV5-1 with TRBJ1-3; D remains ambiguous. Germline V gives CDR1 SGHRS, CDR2 YFSETQ. Trimming removed 0 bases at V and 0 bases at J, with 13 bases between. The CDR3 loop spans 17 amino acids. CDR3 DNA sequence: TGCGCCAGCAGCTTGGAGGAGGTCAGCATCTCTGGAAACACCATATATTTT. This sequence encodes CASSLEEVSISGNTIYF.

The CDR3: CASSLAHRGDGYTF. The CDR3 region has the DNA TGTGCCAGCAGTTTGGCCCACAGGGGGGATGGCTACACCTTC. V is TRBV27 and J is TRBJ1-2, with TRBD1 matching over 8 bases. CDR1 and CDR2 (germline): MNHEY, SMNVEV (reference sequence). There are 14 residues in the CDR3. V lost 3 bases and J lost 6; bases outside the gene matches: 6.

The chain's CDR3 is CASSPGSNYEQYF. The DNA of the CDR3 is TGTGCCAGCAGCCCCGGGAGCAACTACGAGCAGTACTTC. The rearrangement links TRBV3-1 (or the pseudogene TRBV3-2) to TRBJ2-7; tentatively, D is TRBD2 (6 bases). CDR1 LGHDT and CDR2 YNNKEL come from the germline V gene (reference sequence). The V and J ends lost 4 bases and 3 bases respectively, with 10 bases between them. The CDR3 is 13 amino acids.

This clone was observed a single time. CDR3 amino acids: CASSQDRGHYGYTF. In DNA, the CDR3 is TGTGCCAGCAGCCAAGACAGGGGGCATTATGGCTACACCTTC. The chain has TRBV14 and TRBJ1-2; 8 nucleotides align to TRBD1. V was clipped by 0 bases and J by 5 bases; unmatched bases: 2. Germline loops: CDR1 SGHDN, CDR2 FVKESK. The CDR3 spans 14 residues.

This sequence joins TRBV25-1 and TRBJ2-2; 9 bases align to TRBD2. This CDR3 is 18 amino acids long. Per the germline V gene, CDR1 is MGHDK and CDR2 is SYGVNS. The trim removed 5 bases at V and 0 bases at J, leaving 10 bases unmatched. The DNA of the CDR3 is TGTGCCAGCAGTCAACCGACCAGCGGGAGGACGAACACCGGGGAGCTGTTTTTT. It specifies CASSQPTSGRTNTGELFF.

The chain uses TRBV19 and TRBJ2-3; either TRBD1 or TRBD2 may fit D (5 bases each). The V gene lost 5 bases and the J gene lost 0 bases, with 15 bases spanning the gap. Germline V gives CDR1 LNHDA, CDR2 SQIVND (reference sequence). The CDR3 contains 16 residues. The CDR3 DNA reads TGTGCCAGTAGTCCAGGGACCCGGCGAAGCACAGATACGCAGTATTTT. Translation: CASSPGTRRSTDTQYF.

This clone was recorded a few times. V is TRBV4-1 and J is TRBJ2-5; tentative D call: TRBD2 (5 bases). V was cut by 4 bases and J by 4 bases, with 13 bases left in between. Per germline, CDR1 MGHRA and CDR2 YSYEKL. This CDR3 has 14 residues. CDR3 coding DNA: TGCGCCAGCAGCCTACTGGACGGAGGAGAGACCCAGTACTTC. Residues: CASSLLDGGETQYF.

J is TRBJ1-4 and V is TRBV5-6, with 7 bases lining up with TRBD1. Unmatched junction bases numbered 3, after V lost 4 bases and J lost 0 bases. The CDR3 loop spans 15 amino acids. Germline V CDR1 and CDR2: SGHDT, YYEEEE. The CDR3 sequence is CASSTTGATNEKLFF. CDR3 bases: TGTGCCAGCAGCACTACAGGGGCAACTAATGAAAAACTGTTTTTT.

The chain recombines TRBV6-2 or TRBV6-3 with TRBJ2-3; D is undetermined. V lost 5 bases and J lost 5, with 8 bases in between. Germline V gene sequence: CDR1 MNHEY, CDR2 SVGEGT. The CDR3 covers 12 residues. Here the CDR3 reads CASSRHIDTQYF. The CDR3 DNA sequence: TGTGCCAGCAGTCGACATATAGATACGCAGTATTTT.

This sequence joins TRBV7-8 and TRBJ1-5; D call uncertain. This CDR3 has 14 amino acids. Germline lookup yields CDR1 SGHVS and CDR2 FQNEAQ. Between the trimmed V and J ends, which lost 6 bases and 3 bases, there was a span of 12 bases. The CDR3: CASSSDGYNQPQHF. CDR3 in DNA: TGTGCCAGCAGTTCAGACGGTTACAATCAGCCCCAGCATTTT.

The chain combines TRBV5-1 with TRBJ2-1; D may be TRBD2 (7 bases). The germline CDR1 and CDR2 sequences are SGHRS and YFSETQ. The CDR3 length is 14 residues. The V end was cut by 1 base, the J end by 9 bases, with 14 bases between. The CDR3 loop is CASSLTSEGGEQFF. CDR3 in DNA: TGCGCCAGCAGCTTGACTAGCGAAGGGGGTGAGCAGTTCTTC.